The 26 T cell receptor beta chains below were found in one sample sequenced in a study of tumor-infiltrating lymphocytes in primary liver carcinoma. With a constant-region primer, TCR beta cDNA was made from approximately 450 ng of total RNA. Slightly modified ARM-PCR with three nested multiplex PCR rounds yielded TCR beta libraries. A C-beta reverse primer was combined with TRBV1-TRBV30 forward primers in the first two PCR rounds, and each round had about 10 cycles. In TCRdb, the multiplex PCR reads were re-called with MiXCR into one record per CDR3 protein. The repertoire holds some 320,000 distinct CDR3 sequences, with about 60% as singletons. Both blood RNA, taken from unsorted whole blood, and germline DNA were extracted. Sequencing input: peripheral blood. These receptors were collected from a man aged 40-50 years with primary liver carcinoma and hepatitis B virus infection.

Comment on this clonotype: A much larger clone is a single base away; this may be a read error. In DNA form, the CDR3 reads TGCGCCAGCAGCCCACCAGGCAGGGGGCAGGTTGGCTACACCTTC. Protein: CASSPPGRGQVGYTF. The chain combines TRBV4-1 with TRBJ1-2, with 8 bases matching TRBD1. The trim removed 4 bases at V and 7 bases at J, leaving 11 bases unmatched. The CDR3 is 15 residues long. Germline values: CDR1 MGHRA, CDR2 YSYEKL.

As concerns this clonotype: A much larger clone lies a single base off, so this may be a read error. CDR3 in DNA: TGTTCCAGCAGAACGGGACAGGGGTCCTACGAGCAGTACTTC. Translation: CSSRTGQGSYEQYF. The gene calls are TRBV12-3 or TRBV12-4 and TRBJ2-7, with 10 nucleotides matching TRBD1. This CDR3 contains 14 residues.

This clonotype came up many times. V gene TRBV12-3 or TRBV12-4 combines with J gene TRBJ2-1; D gene ambiguous. This CDR3 comprises 11 residues. V lost 6 bases and J lost 8, with 8 bases in between. The CDR3 coding sequence is TGTGCCAGCAGCCGGACCGATGAGCAGTTCTTC. Translation: CASSRTDEQFF.

Regarding this clonotype: Relative to the germline gene, one junction end is altered; a read error may explain this. The chain uses TRBV24-1 and TRBJ2-1, with 8 bases lining up with TRBD1. Looked up from germline, CDR1 is KGHDR and CDR2 is SFDVKD. The CDR3 sequence is 16 residues long. The CDR3 sequence: CATGDEGQDYYNEQFF. CDR3 nucleotides: TGTGCCACCGGTGATGAGGGACAGGATTATTACAATGAGCAGTTCTTC.

This chain uses TRBV21-1 with TRBJ2-5; the DNA was not compared with TRBD1, the D call given in the table. TRBV21-1 is deemed a pseudogene. CDR3 length equals 17 residues. The CDR3 DNA reads as TGTGCCAGCAGCAAAGATTCCCCCACAGGGGTTGTGGAGACCCAGTACTTC. Its translation: CASSKDSPTGVVETQYF.

This clonotype was observed a few times. This chain links TRBV5-5 with TRBJ2-6; TRBD1 matches at 8 bases. The CDR3 loop spans 18 amino acids. CDR1 is SGHKS and CDR2 is YYEKEE in the germline V gene (reference sequence). Unmatched junction bases numbered 12, after V lost 3 bases and J lost 4 bases. Written as DNA, the CDR3 is TGTGCCAGCAGCTCTACAGGGGGTGCGGCGTCCGGGGCCAACGTCCTGACTTTC. It codes for CASSSTGGAASGANVLTF.

Comments on this clonotype: Since a much larger clone is just one base distant, this may be a read error. V and J are TRBV7-8 and TRBJ2-5; 8 nucleotides align to TRBD1. Germline CDR1 and CDR2: SGHVS and FQNEAQ. CDR3 length: 12 residues. With V trimmed by 7 bases and J by 12 bases, 10 bases remained unmatched. CDR3 region: CASNFPQGAEYF. DNA for the CDR3: TGTGCCAGCAACTTCCCCCAGGGGGCCGAGTACTTC.

Ten or more counts support this clonotype. The CDR3 DNA reads TGTGCCAGCAGCTTGACAGGGGGTTCTGAAGCTTTCTTT. Its translation: CASSLTGGSEAFF. The chain has TRBV11-3 and TRBJ1-1, with TRBD1 identical over 9 bases. Germline CDR1 is SGHNT and CDR2 is YENEEA. V was clipped by 3 bases and J by 6 bases; unmatched bases: 2. CDR3 length: 13 amino acids.

As concerns this clonotype: Sequence at one end of the junction differs from germline and may be a read error. The J gene is TRBJ1-1, the V gene TRBV29-1, with TRBD1 identical over 8 bases. CDR1 is SQVTM, CDR2 ANQGSEA, per germline. This CDR3 region has 16 residues. CDR3 nucleotide sequence: TGCAGCGTCGTAAAACGGACAGGGTGGTTTGACACAGAAGCTTTCTTT. Its protein is CSVVKRTGWFDTEAFF.

V usage is TRBV7-9 and J usage is TRBJ2-1; tentatively, D is TRBD1 (5 bases). V lost 5 bases to trimming and J lost 4 bases, with 18 bases between them. This CDR3 spans 16 amino acids. Germline loops: CDR1 SEHNR, CDR2 FQNEAQ (reference sequence). CDR3 sequence (DNA): TGTGCCAGCAGCCCTCCAGGGCACGCCGCTTACAATGAGCAGTTCTTC. Translating it yields CASSPPGHAAYNEQFF. Full variable domain (outside the CDR3, taken from reference TRBV7-9 and TRBJ2-1): DTGVSQNPRHKITKRGQNVTFRCDPISEHNRLYWYRQTLGQGPEFLTYFQNEAQLEKSRLLSDRFSAERPKGSFSTLEIQRTEQGDSAMYLCASSPPGHAAYNEQFFGPGTRLTVL.

The chain employs TRBV19 and TRBJ1-5; perhaps TRBD1 as D (5 bases). Looked up from germline, CDR1 is LNHDA and CDR2 is SQIVND (reference sequence). CDR3 size: 14 residues. The CDR3 spells CTTQSGAGYQPQHF. The CDR3 DNA reads TGTACCACTCAATCCGGGGCGGGATATCAGCCCCAGCATTTT.

On this clonotype: A much larger clone differs by one base, so this may be a read error. V gene TRBV5-5 combines with J gene TRBJ1-2; 7 bases fit TRBD1. CDR3 length equals 15 residues. The J segment lost 6 bases and the V segment lost 2 bases, leaving 10 bases of the junction unmatched. CDR1 and CDR2 from the germline V gene are SGHKS and YYEKEE (reference sequence). CDR3 nucleotides: TGTGCCAGCAGCTTAACAGGGGCCGGGTATGATGGCTACACCTTC. It translates to CASSLTGAGYDGYTF.

The chain uses TRBV7-9 and TRBJ2-1; the D is unclear. The CDR3 has 14 residues. Germline V gene lookup returns CDR1 SEHNR and CDR2 FQNEAQ (reference sequence). The V gene lost 5 bases and the J gene lost 4 bases, with 12 bases spanning the gap. This chain's CDR3 is CASSPEDGYNEQFF. In nucleotides, the CDR3 is TGTGCCAGCAGCCCAGAGGACGGGTACAATGAGCAGTTCTTC.

As regards this clonotype: This sequence may be a read error, since a much larger clone differs from it by one base. Because it lacks the conserved phenylalanine or tryptophan at the end, this CDR3 is likely a read error. The chain couples TRBV4-2 to TRBJ2-5; 10 bases fit TRBD2. Trimming cost V 1 base and J 9 bases; bases outside gene matches: 14. The CDR3 has 17 amino acids. Germline V CDR1 and CDR2: LGHNA, YNFKEQ. This chain's CDR3 is CASSQVSGSGRPKAQYL. The CDR3 DNA follows: TGTGCCAGCAGCCAAGTTAGCGGTAGCGGGAGGCCCAAGGCCCAGTACTTA.

A remark on this clonotype: A read error is likely, as this CDR3 ends without the conserved phenylalanine or tryptophan. The DNA is omitted, as the CDR3 cannot be located on it reliably, and the CDR3 follows TCRdb's listing. The chain has TRBV11-3 and TRBJ1-2; the table calls TRBD1, which could not be checked here. The CDR3 length equals 14 residues, ends included. The germline CDR1 and CDR2 sequences are SGHNT and YENEEA. The CDR3 protein is CASSRQDRNYGHTI.

As for this clonotype: A much larger clone lies a single base off, so this may be a read error. V gene TRBV5-5 combines with J gene TRBJ2-5; tentative D call: TRBD2 (5 bases). The CDR3 is 13 residues long. Germline V gene sequence: CDR1 SGHKS, CDR2 YYEKEE (reference sequence). V gave up 0 bases and J gave up 5 bases, with 8 bases separating them. CDR3 DNA: TGTGCCAGCAGCTTGGGGACTCTCGAGACCCAGTACTTC. Amino acids: CASSLGTLETQYF.

About this clonotype: One junction end disagrees with the germline gene, perhaps due to a read error. This chain uses TRBV4-2 with TRBJ2-2; D possibly corresponds to TRBD2 (6 bases). Germline V gene lookup returns CDR1 LGHNA and CDR2 YNFKEQ. The CDR3 runs 14 residues. CDR3: CANSQDQIGGELFF. The CDR3 bases are TGTGCCAACAGCCAAGATCAAATTGGCGGGGAGCTGTTTTTC.

Concerning this clonotype itself: At one end the junction does not follow the germline gene, possibly because of a read error. CDR3 amino acids: CANSSQLNTEAFF. CDR3 nucleotides: TGTGCCAACAGCTCTCAATTGAACACTGAAGCTTTCTTT. V gene TRBV11-1 combines with J gene TRBJ1-1; D is unclear. In germline, CDR1 is SGHAT, CDR2 FQDESV (reference sequence). The CDR3 length is 13 residues.

This clonotype was recorded a few times. V gene TRBV7-8 combines with J gene TRBJ2-3, with TRBD2 matching 7 bases. Germline-derived CDR1 and CDR2 are SGHVS and FQNEAQ. V lost 3 bases to trimming and J lost 2 bases; unmatched junction nucleotides: 5. The CDR3 is made up of 15 amino acids. In DNA form, the CDR3 reads TGTGCCAGCAGCTTGTCGGGACTAAACACAGATACGCAGTATTTT. It is translated as CASSLSGLNTDTQYF.

A note on this clonotype: A much more abundant neighbour one base away suggests this may be a read error. This sequence joins TRBV12-3 or TRBV12-4 and TRBJ1-4; D is undetermined. The CDR3 has 14 residues. V was trimmed by 1 base and J by 8 bases, leaving 11 bases between them. The DNA of the CDR3 is TGTGCCAGCAGTTTAGTTCCGGTGGGCGAAAAACTGTTTTTT. Its translation: CASSLVPVGEKLFF.

The chain carries TRBV28 and TRBJ2-7, with 8 bases that match TRBD1. CDR1 and CDR2 from the germline V gene are MDHEN and SYDVKM. CDR3 length: 14 residues. With V trimmed by 5 bases and J by 0 bases, 3 bases remained unmatched. CDR3 bases: TGTGCCAGCAGTGGGGGACAGGCCTCCTACGAGCAGTACTTC. Translated, it gives CASSGGQASYEQYF.

This clonotype was seen a single time. A much more abundant neighbour one base away suggests this may be a read error. This sequence joins TRBV5-6 and TRBJ2-3; D is ambiguous. The germline V and J ends were trimmed by 2 bases and 6 bases, with 19 bases remaining between them. The CDR3 is 16 amino acids. The germline V gene encodes CDR1 SGHDT and CDR2 YYEEEE. CDR3 DNA: TGTGCCAGCAGCTTAGCCTCCGGTACAGCACAGGATACGCAGTATTTT. This translates into CASSLASGTAQDTQYF. The full variable domain, rest sourced from reference TRBV5-6 and TRBJ2-3, is DAGVTQSPTHLIKTRGQQVTLRCSPKSGHDTVSWYQQALGQGPQFIFQYYEEEERQRGNFPDRFSGHQFPNYSSELNVNALLLGDSALYLCASSLASGTAQDTQYFGPGTRLTVL.

The chain links TRBV6-5 to TRBJ2-7, with TRBD2 matching over 9 bases. Germline V gene data show CDR1 as MNHEY and CDR2 as SVGAGI. The J segment lost 1 base and the V segment lost 6 bases, leaving 13 bases of the junction unmatched. This CDR3 region has 17 residues. CDR3 nucleotide sequence: TGTGCCAGCAGCCGTCGGGATACTAGCGGGCTTTCCTACGAGCAGTACTTC. Residues: CASSRRDTSGLSYEQYF.

On this clonotype: A read error may produce the germline difference seen at one junction end. V gene TRBV12-3 or TRBV12-4 combines with J gene TRBJ2-2; D is perhaps TRBD1 or TRBD2 (5 bases each). The length of the CDR3 is 13 residues. This chain's CDR3 is CVSKRGSTGKLFF. CDR3 DNA: TGTGTCAGCAAAAGGGGATCCACCGGGAAGCTGTTTTTT.

Concerning this clonotype: This could be a read error, since a much larger clone is one nucleotide away. This sequence joins TRBV6-2 or TRBV6-3 and TRBJ1-2; TRBD1 might be the D (5 bases). The CDR3 is 15 residues long. Germline V gives CDR1 MNHEY, CDR2 SVGEGT. The germline V and J ends were trimmed by 6 bases and 4 bases, with 18 bases remaining between them. DNA of the CDR3: TGTGCCAGCAGCGCCGGAGGGGCGAATCTCTATGGCTACACCTTC. Amino acids: CASSAGGANLYGYTF.

This clonotype was detected ten times or more. The rearrangement links TRBV29-1 to TRBJ1-2, with D perhaps TRBD1 (5 bases). CDR1 and CDR2 from the germline V gene are SQVTM and ANQGSEA. The CDR3 covers 15 residues. V was pared by 1 base and J by 3 bases, with 15 bases between. The CDR3 nucleotides read TGCAGCGTTGAAGGTCGGACCCGGGACTACTATGGCTACACCTTC. It translates to CSVEGRTRDYYGYTF.